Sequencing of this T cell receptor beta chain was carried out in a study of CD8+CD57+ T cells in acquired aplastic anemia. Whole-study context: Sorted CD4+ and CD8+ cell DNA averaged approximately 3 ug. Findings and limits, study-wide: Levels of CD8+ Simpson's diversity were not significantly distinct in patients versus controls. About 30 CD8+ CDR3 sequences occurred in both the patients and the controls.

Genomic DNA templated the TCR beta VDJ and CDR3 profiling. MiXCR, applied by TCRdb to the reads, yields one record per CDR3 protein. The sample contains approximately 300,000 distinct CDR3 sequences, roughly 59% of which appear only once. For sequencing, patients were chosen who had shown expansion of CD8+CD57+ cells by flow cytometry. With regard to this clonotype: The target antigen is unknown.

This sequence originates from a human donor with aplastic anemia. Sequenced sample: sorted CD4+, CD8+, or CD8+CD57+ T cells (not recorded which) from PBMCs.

CDR3 coding DNA: TGCGCCAGCGGCGCGCGGGACGGCGGAGTCTATGGCTACACCTTC. Its translation: CASGARDGGVYGYTF. The rearrangement joins TRBV10-2 to TRBJ1-2; D may be TRBD1 (5 bases). In germline, CDR1 is WSHSY, CDR2 SAAADI. V dropped 8 bases and J dropped 4 bases, with 20 bases sitting between them. The CDR3 contains 15 residues.